This T cell receptor (beta chain) derives from a study of PD-1 blockade in classical Hodgkin lymphoma. As for this clone: What it recognizes is unknown.

Points from the study as a whole: Those patients who began receiving nivolumab less than 1 year after ASCT had lower diversity, and they were excluded. Healthy donors were reported to have higher baseline TCR diversity than newly diagnosed patients.

Assay used: immunoSEQ multiplex PCR; TCRdb lists only in-frame clones, some missing. Of roughly 20,000 clones in the sample, 86% were seen once. CDR1 MNHNY and CDR2 SVGAGI come from the germline V gene (reference sequence). Trimming took off 7 bases at V and 0 bases at J, with 6 bases between the two ends. The CDR3 runs to 12 residues. All the patients suffered relapse after autologous stem cell transplantation, and brentuximab vedotin exposure differed. The input for sequencing was peripheral blood mononuclear cells (PBMCs), taken before the second cycle of nivolumab. The V call is TRBV6-6, the J call TRBJ1-1; no reliable D call. The clonotype comes from a human donor with classical Hodgkin lymphoma. The CDR3 here is CASNKVNTEAFF. CDR3 coding DNA: TGTGCCAGCAATAAGGTGAACACTGAAGCTTTCTTT.